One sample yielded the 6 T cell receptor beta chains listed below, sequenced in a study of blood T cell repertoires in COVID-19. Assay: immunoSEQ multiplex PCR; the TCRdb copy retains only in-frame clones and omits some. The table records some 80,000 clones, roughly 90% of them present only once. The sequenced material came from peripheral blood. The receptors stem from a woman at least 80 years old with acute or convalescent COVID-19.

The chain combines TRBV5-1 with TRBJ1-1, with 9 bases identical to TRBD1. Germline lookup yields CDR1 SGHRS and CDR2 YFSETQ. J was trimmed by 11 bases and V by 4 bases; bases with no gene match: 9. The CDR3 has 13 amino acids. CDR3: CASSPSGTGIAFF. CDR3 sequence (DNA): TGCGCCAGCAGCCCTTCCGGGACAGGGATCGCTTTCTTT.

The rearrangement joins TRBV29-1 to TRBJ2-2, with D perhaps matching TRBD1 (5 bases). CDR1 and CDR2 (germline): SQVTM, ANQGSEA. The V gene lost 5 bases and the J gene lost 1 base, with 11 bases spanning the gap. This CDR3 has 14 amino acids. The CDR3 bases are TGCAGCGTTACCGGAAGGGGGAACACCGGGGAGCTGTTTTTT. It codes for CSVTGRGNTGELFF.

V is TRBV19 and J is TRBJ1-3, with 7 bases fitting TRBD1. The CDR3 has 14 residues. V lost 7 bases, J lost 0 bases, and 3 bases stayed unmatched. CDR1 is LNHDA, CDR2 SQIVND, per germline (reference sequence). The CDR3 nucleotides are TGTGCCAGTACCCAGGGGGTCTCTGGAAACACCATATATTTT. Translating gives CASTQGVSGNTIYF.

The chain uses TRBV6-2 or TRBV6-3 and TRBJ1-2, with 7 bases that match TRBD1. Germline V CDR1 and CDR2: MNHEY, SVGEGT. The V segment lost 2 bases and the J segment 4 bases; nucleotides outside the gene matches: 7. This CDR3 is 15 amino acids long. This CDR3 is CASSYDTTGLYGYTF. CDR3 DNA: TGTGCCAGCAGTTACGACACGACAGGGCTCTATGGCTACACCTTC.

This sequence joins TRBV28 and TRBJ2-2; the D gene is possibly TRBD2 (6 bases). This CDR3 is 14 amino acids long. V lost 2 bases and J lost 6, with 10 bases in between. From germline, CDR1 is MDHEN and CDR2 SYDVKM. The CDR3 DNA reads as TGTGCCAGCAGTTTACCTAGCGAGGCCGGGGAGCTGTTTTTT. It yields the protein CASSLPSEAGELFF.

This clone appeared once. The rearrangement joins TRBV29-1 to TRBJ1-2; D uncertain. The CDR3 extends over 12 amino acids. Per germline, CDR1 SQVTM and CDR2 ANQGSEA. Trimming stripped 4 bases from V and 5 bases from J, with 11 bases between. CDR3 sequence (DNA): TGCAGCGTTGCAGCGGCCAGTTATGGCTACACCTTC. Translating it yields CSVAAASYGYTF.